The entry below gives a single T cell receptor beta chain sequence along with its context. There is no known antigen for this receptor. Base qualities were left out, and no much larger clone turns up one base away. Using the deep immunoSEQ assay, TCR CDR3 regions were amplified from genomic DNA by multiplex PCR. Genomic DNA extracted from each cell subset was distributed evenly over all wells of several immunoSEQ 96-well plates, and each plate served as one replicate. For sorted subsets, each replicate PCR was loaded with approximately 200 ng genomic DNA, equivalent to some 27,000 T cell genomes. Purified libraries were measured with a Qubit 3.0 fluorometer, size-checked on a Bioanalyzer 2100, and measured again with the KAPA Library Quantification kit. Every immunoSEQ 96-well plate was sequenced on a separate single-read 150-cycle Illumina NextSeq 550 flow cell. The published analysis was carried out like this. Because the immunoSEQ output included only junctional sequences and no quality scores, the filtering could not be the same as the filtering used for full-length reads. To assign V/J genes and CDR3, sequences were annotated using PyIR, a Python wrapper for IgBLAST v1.9, with IMGT germline references. Reads were removed for weak V/J assignments (E-value above 1e-6), missing CDR3, stop codons, out-of-frame junctions, or ambiguous translated residues. V3J clonotypes were defined by identical inferred V gene, J gene, and CDR3 amino acid sequence. Percentage overlap between repertoires was calculated by dividing the number of shared unique clonotypes by the size of the smaller repertoire. Three approaches were used to assess repertoire richness: RTK rarefaction, the Chao1 estimator, and Recon v2.1 estimates of unobserved clonotypes. Generation probabilities for all TCRbeta clonotypes obtained by the gDNA method from several donors were computed using OLGA. TCRdb mirrors the immuneACCESS table, restricted to in-frame sequences. Some clones are absent from its copies; in checked studies, under half trace to an unresolved V gene, and the reason for the others is unknown. V and J calls and clone size are copied from that table; D and trimming were computed from the DNA. The table for this sample lists over 850,000 clones; 75% to 85% of them were counted only once. 0.4% to 0.55% of the sample goes to the ten largest clones.

These data come from a study of shared clonotypes between healthy human individuals (dated by TCRdb to about 2020). Regarding the complete study: A couple of women and three men aged 18 to 49 years were included in the cohort. For each donor, three plates each were used for CD4 naive and CD4 memory, two plates were used for CD8 naive, and one plate was used for CD8 memory. Blood TCR repertoires of about 5 healthy adults were deeply sequenced to estimate repertoire size and the extent of clonotype sharing between individuals. To increase sequencing depth and limit assay-specific biases, TCR repertoire library preparation and sequencing were carried out by different laboratories using diverse techniques. Per donor, leukapheresis produced somewhere between about 0.9 and 9 billion PBMCs.

The donors were healthy, HIV-negative adults who had no recently reported acute infections or vaccinations. Every donor was a Caucasian adult residing in Nashville, Tennessee, USA. CD4+ T cells were enriched by magnetic negative selection, after which naive cells were positively selected on CD45RA and the negative fraction was taken as the memory subset. Blood was collected by leukapheresis, and PBMCs were isolated by Ficoll-Histopaque density gradient centrifugation and then cryopreserved in liquid nitrogen vapor phase. Analytical flow cytometry was used to check the purity and quantity of every magnetically sorted T cell population. From each sorted fraction, genomic DNA was isolated and quantified by UV absorbance on a Nanodrop 2000c. The research as a whole found: Clonotypes shared by all four sorted-subset donors showed higher generation probabilities than non-shared clonotypes. Because the study included a small number of donors, the genetic and exposure-history diversity represented was limited. Based on pairwise subsampling, the degree of clonotype sharing among donors was expected to be affected by sequencing depth. Sampling was restricted to blood, and TCR repertoires in tissues likely differ from the TCR repertoires found in blood. Sharing across several donors was observed for 5% to 6.5% of naive CD4, 3% to 4% of naive CD8, roughly 2.3% of memory CD4, and approximately 0.41% of memory CD8 clonotypes. Incomplete sequencing was indicated by rarefaction of sorted-subset datasets, despite the large sequencing depth. Estimated clonotype richness was generally larger for naive than for memory subsets.

What was sequenced was memory CD4+ T cells from PBMCs. What this sample's cell subset or site label stands for: CD45RA-negative fraction. The receptor was derived from a man between 18 and 35 years old in good health. Some clones in this sample may be carry-over from other donors' samples.

The CDR3 is CASSLIPGSYEQYF. The nucleotides are TGCGCCAGCAGCTTGATCCCTGGTTCCTACGAGCAGTACTTC. The chain links TRBV5-1 with TRBJ2-7; a confident D gene designation cannot be given. The CDR3, from cysteine to phenylalanine, totals 14 residues. Kept here is only the CDR3 DNA, which spans 42 bases and is read in frame from base 1. Reading the germline V gene gives CDR1 SGHRS and CDR2 YFSETQ. V is shortened by 1 base, J by 1 base, and the region joining them spans 9 bases.